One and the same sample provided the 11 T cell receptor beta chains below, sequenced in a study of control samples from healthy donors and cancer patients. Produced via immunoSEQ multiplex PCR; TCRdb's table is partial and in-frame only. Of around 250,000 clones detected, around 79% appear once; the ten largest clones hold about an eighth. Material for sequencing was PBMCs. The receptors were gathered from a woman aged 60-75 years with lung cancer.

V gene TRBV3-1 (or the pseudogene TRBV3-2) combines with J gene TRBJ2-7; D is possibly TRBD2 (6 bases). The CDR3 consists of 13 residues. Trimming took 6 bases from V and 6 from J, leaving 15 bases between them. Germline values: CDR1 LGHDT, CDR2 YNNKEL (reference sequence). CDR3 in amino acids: CASSLGTPSEQYF. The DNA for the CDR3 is TGTGCCAGCAGTCTTGGGACTCCCTCCGAGCAGTACTTC.

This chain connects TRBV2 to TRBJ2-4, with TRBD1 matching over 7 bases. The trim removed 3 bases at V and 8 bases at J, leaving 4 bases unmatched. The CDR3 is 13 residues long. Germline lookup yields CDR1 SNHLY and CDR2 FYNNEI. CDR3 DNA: TGTGCCAGCAGTGATGAGGGGGCGGACATTCAGTACTTC. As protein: CASSDEGADIQYF. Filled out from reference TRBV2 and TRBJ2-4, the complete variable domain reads EPEVTQTPSHQVTQMGQEVILRCVPISNHLYFYWYRQILGQKVEFLVSFYNNEISEKSEIFDDQFSVERPDGSNFTLKIRSTKLEDSAMYFCASSDEGADIQYFGAGTRLSVL.

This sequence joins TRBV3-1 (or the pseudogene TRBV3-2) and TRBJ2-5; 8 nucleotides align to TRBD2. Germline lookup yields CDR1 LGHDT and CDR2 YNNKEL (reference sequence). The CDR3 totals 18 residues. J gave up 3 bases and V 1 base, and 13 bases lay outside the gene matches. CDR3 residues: CASSQGLAGGPREETQYF. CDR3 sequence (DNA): TGTGCCAGCAGCCAAGGTCTGGCGGGGGGCCCAAGGGAAGAGACCCAGTACTTC.

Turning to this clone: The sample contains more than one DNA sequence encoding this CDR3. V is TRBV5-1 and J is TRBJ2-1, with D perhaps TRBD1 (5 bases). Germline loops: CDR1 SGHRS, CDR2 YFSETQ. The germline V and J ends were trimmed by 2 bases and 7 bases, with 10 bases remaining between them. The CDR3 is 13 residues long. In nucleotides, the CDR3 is TGCGCCAGCAGCTTATCAGGGTATAATGAGCAGTTCTTC. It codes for CASSLSGYNEQFF.

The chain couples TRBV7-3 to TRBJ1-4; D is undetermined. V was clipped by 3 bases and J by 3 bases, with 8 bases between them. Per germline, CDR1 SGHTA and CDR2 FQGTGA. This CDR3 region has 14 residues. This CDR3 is CASSFKGSNEKLFF. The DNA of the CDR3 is TGTGCCAGCAGCTTTAAGGGCTCTAATGAAAAACTGTTTTTT.

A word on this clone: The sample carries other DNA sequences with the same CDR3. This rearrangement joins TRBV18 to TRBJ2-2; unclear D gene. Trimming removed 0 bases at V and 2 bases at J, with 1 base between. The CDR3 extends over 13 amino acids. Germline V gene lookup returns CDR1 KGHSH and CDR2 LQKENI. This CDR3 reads CASSPPNTGELFF. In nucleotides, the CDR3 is TGTGCCAGCTCACCACCCAACACCGGGGAGCTGTTTTTT.

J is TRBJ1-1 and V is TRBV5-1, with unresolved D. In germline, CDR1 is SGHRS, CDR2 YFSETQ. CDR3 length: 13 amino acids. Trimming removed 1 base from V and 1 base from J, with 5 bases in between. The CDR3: CASSLSTNTEAFF. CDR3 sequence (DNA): TGCGCCAGCAGCTTGAGTACGAACACTGAAGCTTTCTTT.

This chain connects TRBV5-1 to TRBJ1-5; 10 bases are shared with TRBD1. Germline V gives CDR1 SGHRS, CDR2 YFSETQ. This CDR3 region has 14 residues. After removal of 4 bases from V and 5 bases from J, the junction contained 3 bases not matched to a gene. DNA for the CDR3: TGCGCCAGCAGCATAGGACAGGGGGATCAGCCCCAGCATTTT. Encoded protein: CASSIGQGDQPQHF.

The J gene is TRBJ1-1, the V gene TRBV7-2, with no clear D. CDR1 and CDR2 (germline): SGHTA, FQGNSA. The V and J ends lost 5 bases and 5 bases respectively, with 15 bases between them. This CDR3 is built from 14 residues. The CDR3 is CASSPRLKRTEAFF. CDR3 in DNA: TGTGCCAGCAGCCCCCGGCTCAAGAGGACTGAAGCTTTCTTT.

DNA of the CDR3: TGTGCCAGTAGCGCGCGCAGGGCGGGCACTGAAGCTTTCTTT. Protein: CASSARRAGTEAFF. The chain recombines TRBV19 with TRBJ1-1; a weak D match, TRBD1 (5 bases). V shed 6 bases and J shed 4 bases, with 15 bases lying between them. Looked up from germline, CDR1 is LNHDA and CDR2 is SQIVND (reference sequence). The length of the CDR3 is 14 residues. Drawing the rest from reference TRBV19 and TRBJ1-1, the complete variable domain is DGGITQSPKYLFRKEGQNVTLSCEQNLNHDAMYWYRQDPGQGLRLIYYSQIVNDFQKGDIAEGYSVSREKKESFPLTVTSAQKNPTAFYLCASSARRAGTEAFFGQGTRLTVV.

The CDR3 loop reads CASSQQPLNIQYF. In DNA, the CDR3 is TGTGCCAGCAGCCAACAGCCTTTAAACATTCAGTACTTC. The rearrangement joins TRBV3-1 (or the pseudogene TRBV3-2) to TRBJ2-4; D gene unclear. V was pared by 2 bases and J by 6 bases, with 8 bases between. Germline V gives CDR1 LGHDT, CDR2 YNNKEL (reference sequence). The CDR3 is 13 residues long.